This entry lists 4 T cell receptor beta chains sequenced from one sample in a study of Graves' ophthalmopathy and Graves' hyperthyroidism. RNA transcripts provided the template for amplifying TCR beta CDR3 regions. In the first round, RT-PCR was carried out with HTBI primers, and a multiplex PCR formed the second round. TCRdb analysed the multiplex PCR reads with MiXCR anew, one entry per CDR3 protein. The repertoire holds around 600,000 distinct CDR3 sequences, with about 41% as singletons. What was sequenced was peripheral blood. The source is an adult man with Graves' ophthalmopathy.

This clonotype appeared many times. The rearrangement links TRBV2 to TRBJ2-2, with 8 bases fitting TRBD2. This CDR3 is built from 15 residues. V trimming: 4 bases; J trimming: 5 bases; junction bases outside the gene matches: 6. In germline, CDR1 is SNHLY, CDR2 FYNNEI. CDR3 sequence: CASSATGGWTGELFF. DNA for the CDR3: TGTGCCAGCAGTGCCACGGGGGGGTGGACCGGGGAGCTGTTTTTT.

On this clonotype itself: It may be a read error: a sequence one base away is much more abundant. This CDR3 is missing its conserved last phenylalanine or tryptophan, likely due to a read error. This chain connects TRBV25-1 to TRBJ1-1; no clear D gene. Germline V lookup: CDR1 MGHDK, CDR2 SYGVNS. The CDR3 sequence is 17 residues long. Trimming took 5 bases from V and 7 from J, leaving 26 bases between them. The CDR3 coding sequence is TGTGCCAGCAGTCCCCCAGTGGTAGGCCGTCGAACAGATGAAGCTTTCCTT. Protein product: CASSPPVVGRRTDEAFL.

This clonotype came up many times. This chain joins TRBV11-1 and TRBJ1-4, with D hard to call. CDR3 length: 16 residues. CDR1 is SGHAT, CDR2 FQDESV, per germline (reference sequence). The V and J ends lost 4 bases and 0 bases respectively, with 12 bases between them. This chain's CDR3 is CASSSTGSATNEKLFF. CDR3 sequence (DNA): TGTGCCAGCAGCTCAACGGGGTCTGCAACTAATGAAAAACTGTTTTTT.

The genes are TRBV5-6 and TRBJ2-3; 11 bases map to TRBD1. The germline V gene encodes CDR1 SGHDT and CDR2 YYEEEE. This CDR3 region has 17 residues. The V gene end was trimmed by 4 bases and the J gene end by 0 bases; junction bases not matched to a gene: 7. In DNA form, the CDR3 reads TGTGCCAGCAGCAACGTGTGGGACAGGGGGAGCACAGATACGCAGTATTTT. Translation gives CASSNVWDRGSTDTQYF. The whole variable domain, filled in from reference TRBV5-6 and TRBJ2-3, reads DAGVTQSPTHLIKTRGQQVTLRCSPKSGHDTVSWYQQALGQGPQFIFQYYEEEERQRGNFPDRFSGHQFPNYSSELNVNALLLGDSALYLCASSNVWDRGSTDTQYFGPGTRLTVL.